This entry lists 11 T cell receptor beta chains sequenced from one sample in a study of blood T cell repertoires in COVID-19. Method: immunoSEQ multiplex PCR; TCRdb's copy keeps in-frame clones and lacks some. The table includes around 150,000 clones, roughly 84% detected once. Material for sequencing was peripheral blood. These receptor sequences come from a woman between 50 and 59 years old in a cohort sampled during active or convalescent COVID-19.

The J gene is TRBJ1-3, the V gene TRBV3-1 (or the pseudogene TRBV3-2), with a weak D call TRBD1 (5 bases). The CDR3 extends over 14 amino acids. V shed 3 bases and J shed 4 bases, with 10 bases lying between them. Germline CDR1 is LGHDT and CDR2 is YNNKEL (reference sequence). CDR3: CASSQGLPGNTIYF. CDR3 DNA sequence: TGTGCCAGCAGCCAGGGACTCCCGGGAAACACCATATATTTT.

CDR3 coding DNA: TGTGCCAGCTCACCACCTGTCTATGAAAAACTGTTTTTT. Its protein is CASSPPVYEKLFF. The J gene is TRBJ1-4, the V gene TRBV18; no firm D call. Germline assignment: CDR1 KGHSH and CDR2 LQKENI. This CDR3 is built from 13 residues. V lost 0 bases and J lost 6, with 5 bases in between.

This CDR3 is CASSLSLRGLNTEAFF. In nucleotides, the CDR3 is TGTGCCAGCAGTTTATCGTTGCGGGGTTTAAACACTGAAGCTTTCTTT. The chain joins TRBV27 to TRBJ1-1; no definite D call. This CDR3 has 16 amino acids. CDR1 is MNHEY and CDR2 is SMNVEV in the germline V gene (reference sequence). With 0 bases removed from V and 2 bases from J, the gap between germline ends came to 13 bases.

The rearrangement links TRBV11-2 to TRBJ2-7, with no clear D. Per the germline V gene, CDR1 is SGHAT and CDR2 is FQNNGV. There are 14 residues in the CDR3. V was clipped by 2 bases and J by 0 bases, with 8 bases between them. CDR3 sequence: CASSLNSLSYEQYF. DNA of the CDR3: TGTGCCAGCAGCTTAAATTCACTCTCCTACGAGCAGTACTTC. The whole variable domain, remainder taken from reference TRBV11-2 and TRBJ2-7, is EAGVAQSPRYKIIEKRQSVAFWCNPISGHATLYWYQQILGQGPKLLIQFQNNGVVDDSQLPKDRFSAERLKGVDSTLKIQPAKLEDSAVYLCASSLNSLSYEQYFGPGTRLTVT.

This clone came up a few times. The V gene is TRBV15, the J gene TRBJ2-3, with D maybe TRBD1 (6 bases). The CDR3 has 17 residues. The V end lost 4 bases, the J end lost 2 bases, and 19 bases lay between the germline ends. Germline CDR1 and CDR2: LNHNV and YYDKDF (reference sequence). The CDR3 nucleotides are TGTGCCACCAGCATCACAATGGGGGCTTCAAACACAGATACGCAGTATTTT. Its translation is CATSITMGASNTDTQYF.

The chain carries TRBV7-9 and TRBJ2-7, with D hard to call. The CDR3 sequence is 13 residues long. Germline V gene data show CDR1 as SEHNR and CDR2 as FQNEAQ (reference sequence). V was shortened by 5 bases and J by 5 bases, with 13 bases between the two germline ends. The chain's CDR3 is CASSMHTPHEQYF. The CDR3 coding sequence is TGTGCCAGCAGCATGCACACACCGCACGAGCAGTACTTC.

The chain carries TRBV3-1 (or the pseudogene TRBV3-2) and TRBJ2-2; TRBD1 might be the D (6 bases). V lost 1 base and J 5 bases, leaving 11 bases between the germline ends. Germline loops: CDR1 LGHDT, CDR2 YNNKEL (reference sequence). The length of the CDR3 is 15 residues. The CDR3 here is CASSQGQGRTGELFF. The CDR3, as DNA: TGTGCCAGCAGCCAAGGTCAGGGGCGAACCGGGGAGCTGTTTTTT.

This clone came up a few times. The rearrangement uses TRBV23-1 and TRBJ1-5, with 7 bases matching TRBD1. TRBV23-1 is classed as an ORF, of uncertain function. After removal of 3 bases from V and 3 bases from J, the junction contained 5 bases not matched to a gene. The CDR3 is 15 amino acids. CDR3 nucleotide sequence: TGCGCCAGCAGTCATGACAGGGAGTTCAATCAGCCCCAGCATTTT. Its translation is CASSHDREFNQPQHF.

This clone has just a few counts. The chain combines TRBV7-8 with TRBJ1-2; D not resolved. Germline CDR1 SGHVS, CDR2 FQNEAQ. The CDR3 sequence is 14 residues long. Trimming shortened V by 1 base and J by 4 bases, and 10 bases separated the two germline ends. The CDR3 loop reads CASSLVGGLYGYTF. In DNA, the CDR3 is TGTGCCAGCAGCTTAGTGGGCGGACTCTATGGCTACACCTTC.

The V and J genes are TRBV30 and TRBJ1-1; D possibly corresponds to TRBD1 (5 bases). Germline CDR1 GTSNPN, CDR2 SVGIG (reference sequence). CDR3 length equals 13 residues. The ends were cut back, 3 bases at V and 7 bases at J, with 15 bases in the middle. The CDR3 nucleotides are TGTGCCTGGAGCTCGTCACTTCAGGGTGAAGCTTTCTTT. It codes for CAWSSSLQGEAFF.

V is TRBV15 and J is TRBJ1-1; no clear D gene. CDR1 is LNHNV and CDR2 is YYDKDF in the germline V gene (reference sequence). CDR3 length: 13 residues. The V gene lost 5 bases and the J gene lost 0 bases, with 7 bases spanning the gap. CDR3 nucleotide sequence: TGTGCCACCAGCCAACACATGAACACTGAAGCTTTCTTT. This encodes CATSQHMNTEAFF.